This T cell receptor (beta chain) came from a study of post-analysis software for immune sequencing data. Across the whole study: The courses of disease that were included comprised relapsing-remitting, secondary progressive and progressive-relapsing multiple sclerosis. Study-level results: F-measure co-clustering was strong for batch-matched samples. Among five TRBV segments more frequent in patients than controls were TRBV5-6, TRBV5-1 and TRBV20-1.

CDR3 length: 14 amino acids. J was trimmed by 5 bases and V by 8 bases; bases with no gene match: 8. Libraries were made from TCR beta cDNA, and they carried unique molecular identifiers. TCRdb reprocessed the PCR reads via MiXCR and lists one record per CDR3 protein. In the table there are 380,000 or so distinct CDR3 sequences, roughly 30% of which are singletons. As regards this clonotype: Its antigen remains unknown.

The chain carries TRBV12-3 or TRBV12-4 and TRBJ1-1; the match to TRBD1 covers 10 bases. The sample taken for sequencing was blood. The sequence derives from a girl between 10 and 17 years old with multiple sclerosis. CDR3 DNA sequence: TGTGCCAGCCGGCGGGGACAGGGGCTAACTGAAGCTTTCTTT. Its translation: CASRRGQGLTEAFF.